The 14 T cell receptor beta chains in this list originate from one sample, sequenced in a study of vaccination and CD4 T cells after COVID-19. Once obtained from cultured CD4+ T cells, the DNA was sequenced using the Oncomine TCR Beta short-read assay. One entry per CDR3 protein, called by TCRdb with MiXCR from the PCR reads. The sample comprises some 11,000 distinct CDR3 sequences, more than 65% of which are singletons, and around 16% rests with the top ten. The treatment was: approximately nine-day PBMC culture with coronavirus spike peptide pools or control peptides (ViraFEST assay). Their recognized antigens are unknown. Sample: CD4+ T cells from blood, cultured in vitro. These receptors were taken from a human donor who had recovered from COVID-19.

CDR3 sequence reads: CSARQGSGDNSPLHF. The CDR3 DNA reads TGCAGTGCTAGACAGGGGAGTGGCGATAATTCACCCCTCCACTTT. The gene calls are TRBV20-1 and TRBJ1-6; D possibly corresponds to TRBD1 (6 bases). V lost 2 bases, J lost 5 bases, and 13 bases lay in between. Germline values: CDR1 DFQATT, CDR2 SNEGSKA (reference sequence). The CDR3 is made up of 15 amino acids.

The chain employs TRBV7-2 and TRBJ1-5; 10 positions match TRBD1. Germline V lookup: CDR1 SGHTA, CDR2 FQGNSA. The trim removed 0 bases at V and 7 bases at J, leaving 3 bases unmatched. This CDR3 is 15 amino acids long. The DNA of the CDR3 is TGTGCCAGCAGCTTAGCGGGACAGGGGAGGCAGCCCCAGCATTTT. Protein product: CASSLAGQGRQPQHF.

The chain is built from TRBV7-2 and TRBJ1-2; D uncertain. V lost 1 base and J 5 bases, leaving 11 bases between the germline ends. The CDR3 runs 14 residues. CDR1 and CDR2 from the germline V gene are SGHTA and FQGNSA. The CDR3 sequence is CASSLGSQLYGYTF. CDR3 nucleotide sequence: TGTGCCAGCAGCTTAGGTAGCCAGTTATATGGCTACACCTTC.

The chain has TRBV15 and TRBJ2-3; D might be TRBD2 (6 bases). Germline CDR1 and CDR2: LNHNV and YYDKDF (reference sequence). The CDR3 totals 16 residues. V shed 8 bases and J shed 0 bases, with 18 bases lying between them. The CDR3 nucleotides read TGTGCCACCCAGGGACTCTGGACGGGAAGCACAGATACGCAGTATTTT. Amino acids: CATQGLWTGSTDTQYF. The full variable domain, with the rest looked up from reference TRBV15 and TRBJ2-3, is DAMVIQNPRYQVTQFGKPVTLSCSQTLNHNVMYWYQQKSSQAPKLLFHYYDKDFNNEADTPDNFQSRRPNTSFCFLDIRSPGLGDTAMYLCATQGLWTGSTDTQYFGPGTRLTVL.

The rearrangement links TRBV6-2 or TRBV6-3 to TRBJ1-5; 8 nucleotides agree with TRBD1. The CDR3 contains 14 residues. Looked up from germline, CDR1 is MNHEY and CDR2 is SVGEGT. The V and J ends lost 4 bases and 4 bases, in that order; junction bases with no gene match: 3. As DNA, the CDR3 is TGTGCCAGCAGTTTTGGGACAGGAAATCAGCCCCAGCATTTT. Protein: CASSFGTGNQPQHF.

The V call is TRBV20-1, the J call TRBJ1-5; D perhaps matches TRBD1 (6 bases). Germline V gives CDR1 DFQATT, CDR2 SNEGSKA (reference sequence). V was clipped by 8 bases and J by 4 bases, with 12 bases between them. The length of the CDR3 is 12 residues. CDR3 protein: CSFIGGNQPQHF. Here the CDR3 DNA reads TGCAGTTTCATAGGGGGGAATCAGCCCCAGCATTTT.

The genes are TRBV23-1 and TRBJ2-4; possibly TRBD2 for D (5 bases). TRBV23-1 is labeled an ORF, and its function is uncertain. The CDR3 consists of 15 residues. The V end lost 8 bases, the J end lost 0 bases, and 14 bases lay between the germline ends. CDR3 loop: CASSRRTVAKNIQYF. Written as DNA, the CDR3 is TGCGCCAGCTCCCGGAGGACCGTAGCCAAAAACATTCAGTACTTC.

The CDR3 region is CASKGDTEAFF. CDR3 sequence (DNA): TGTGCCAGCAAGGGTGACACTGAAGCTTTCTTT. The chain carries TRBV2 and TRBJ1-1; the D is unclear. Per the germline V gene, CDR1 is SNHLY and CDR2 is FYNNEI. The CDR3 sequence is 11 residues long. V was pared by 7 bases and J by 3 bases, with 6 bases between.

J is TRBJ2-7 and V is TRBV7-9; TRBD2 matches at 8 bases. The CDR3 runs to 15 residues. V lost 4 bases, J lost 2 bases, and 7 bases stayed unmatched. From germline, CDR1 is SEHNR and CDR2 FQNEAQ (reference sequence). The CDR3 DNA reads as TGTGCCAGCAGCTCCTCCATGGGACTAGCCTACGAGCAGTACTTC. This sequence encodes CASSSSMGLAYEQYF.

Worth noting for this clonotype: The germline gene is not matched at one end of the junction; a read error may be the cause. The chain joins TRBV20-1 to TRBJ1-2; D remains unclear. This CDR3 has 12 amino acids. The germline V gene encodes CDR1 DFQATT and CDR2 SNEGSKA (reference sequence). The CDR3 spells CSARDTASWGIF. CDR3 coding DNA: TGCAGTGCTAGAGATACGGCCAGCTGGGGTATCTTC.

The chain recombines TRBV7-8 with TRBJ2-7; D is unresolved. CDR1 and CDR2 from the germline V gene are SGHVS and FQNEAQ. Trimming took off 0 bases at V and 0 bases at J, with 9 bases between the two ends. The CDR3 length is 15 residues. CDR3 loop: CASSLAVGNSYEQYF. DNA for the CDR3: TGTGCCAGCAGCTTAGCGGTGGGGAACTCCTACGAGCAGTACTTC.

The chain joins TRBV29-1 to TRBJ1-3, with 8 bases fitting TRBD1. V lost 0 bases to trimming and J lost 8 bases; unmatched junction nucleotides: 6. Looked up from germline, CDR1 is SQVTM and CDR2 is ANQGSEA. CDR3 length: 14 residues. CDR3 residues: CSVEEARGRDTIYF. For the CDR3, the DNA is TGCAGCGTTGAAGAGGCCAGGGGGCGAGACACCATATATTTT.

This rearrangement joins TRBV7-2 to TRBJ1-5, with D tentatively TRBD1 (5 bases). Germline CDR1 and CDR2: SGHTA and FQGNSA. The CDR3 has 16 amino acids. Trimming took off 5 bases at V and 2 bases at J, with 16 bases between the two ends. CDR3 sequence (DNA): TGTGCCAGCAGCCCCTACCTGGGGGGGGGCAATCAGCCCCAGCATTTT. Translating it yields CASSPYLGGGNQPQHF.

V gene TRBV28 combines with J gene TRBJ1-6; D may be TRBD1 (6 bases). The V gene lost 5 bases and the J gene lost 10 bases, with 18 bases spanning the gap. Germline assignment: CDR1 MDHEN and CDR2 SYDVKM. This CDR3 has 15 residues. The CDR3 protein is CASSPASGVGSPLHF. CDR3 sequence (DNA): TGTGCCAGCAGTCCAGCCTCAGGGGTAGGATCACCCCTCCACTTT.